This T cell receptor beta chain was sequenced in a study of blood T cell repertoires in COVID-19. Study-level background: Acute-phase and convalescent COVID-19 samples originated in the United States, Italy and Spain.

Profiling relied on immunoSEQ multiplex PCR, and the TCRdb table lists in-frame clones only, not all of them. Counted here are about 82,000 clones, 85% occurring once; the ten biggest clones make up approximately 20%. This CDR3 region has 16 residues. Germline values: CDR1 LGHNA, CDR2 YNFKEQ. V trimming: 0 bases; J trimming: 5 bases; junction bases outside the gene matches: 8. This TCR derives from an elderly man with active or convalescent COVID-19. Sequenced sample: peripheral blood. The chain links TRBV4-2 to TRBJ2-7; 9 positions match TRBD2. CDR3 region: CASSQELSGGFHEQYV. The CDR3 region has the DNA TGTGCCAGCAGCCAAGAGCTTAGCGGGGGTTTCCACGAGCAGTACGTC.